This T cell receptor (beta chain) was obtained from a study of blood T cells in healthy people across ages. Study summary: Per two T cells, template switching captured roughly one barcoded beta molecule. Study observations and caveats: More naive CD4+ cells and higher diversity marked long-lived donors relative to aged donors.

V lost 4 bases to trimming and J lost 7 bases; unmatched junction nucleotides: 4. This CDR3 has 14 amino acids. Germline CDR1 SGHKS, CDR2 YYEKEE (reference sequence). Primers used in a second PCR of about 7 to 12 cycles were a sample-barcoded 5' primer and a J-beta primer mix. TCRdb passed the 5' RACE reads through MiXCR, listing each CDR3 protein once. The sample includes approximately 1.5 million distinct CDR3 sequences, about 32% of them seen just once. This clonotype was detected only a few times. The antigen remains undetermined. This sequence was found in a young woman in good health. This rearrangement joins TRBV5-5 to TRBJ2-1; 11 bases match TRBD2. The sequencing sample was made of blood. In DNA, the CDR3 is TGTGCCAGCAGCATCGGACTAGCGGGTAATGAGCAGTTCTTC. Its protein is CASSIGLAGNEQFF.